The 22 T cell receptor beta chains below come from one sample, sequenced in a study of T cell responses to AZD1222 COVID-19 vaccine. Profiling relied on immunoSEQ multiplex PCR, and the TCRdb table lists in-frame clones only, not all of them. The sample shows 150,000 or so clones, 80% to 90% of them seen only once. The sample here was peripheral blood, taken on day 0 of MenACWY control vaccination. The receptors originated from an adult in good health.

Worth noting for this clone: One end of the junction fails to match germline, which may point to a read error. The chain uses TRBV20-1 and TRBJ1-1, with 9 bases that match TRBD1. The CDR3 length is 10 residues. CDR1 is DFQATT and CDR2 is SNEGSKA in the germline V gene (reference sequence). CDR3 nucleotide sequence: TGCAGTGCAGACAGGGGGGAGAGGATCTTT. This sequence encodes CSADRGERIF.

The V and J genes are TRBV5-1 and TRBJ2-2, with D tentatively TRBD1 or TRBD2 (5 bases each). Germline lookup yields CDR1 SGHRS and CDR2 YFSETQ. CDR3 length: 14 residues. V shed 1 base and J shed 4 bases, with 8 bases lying between them. CDR3 sequence: CASSLSGTTGELFF. The CDR3 DNA sequence: TGCGCCAGCAGCTTGTCAGGGACCACCGGGGAGCTGTTTTTT.

The J gene is TRBJ1-3, the V gene TRBV5-6; 9 bases map to TRBD1. Per the germline V gene, CDR1 is SGHDT and CDR2 is YYEEEE. This CDR3 comprises 15 residues. Trimming cost V 4 bases and J 1 base; bases outside gene matches: 3. The CDR3 loop is CASSPQGASGNTIYF. CDR3 DNA sequence: TGTGCCAGCAGCCCACAGGGGGCGTCTGGAAACACCATATATTTT.

The V call is TRBV27, the J call TRBJ2-2; a weak D match, TRBD2 (5 bases). The CDR3 has 12 amino acids. Germline CDR1 and CDR2: MNHEY and SMNVEV (reference sequence). The CDR3: CVDREGAGELFF. The CDR3 DNA reads as TGTGTCGATAGAGAGGGTGCCGGGGAGCTGTTTTTT.

This clone has only a few counts. The sample has other DNA sequences that encode this CDR3 too. V gene TRBV13 combines with J gene TRBJ1-1; D gene unclear. In germline, CDR1 is PRHDT, CDR2 FYEKMQ (reference sequence). This CDR3 is 13 amino acids long. The germline V and J ends were trimmed by 2 bases and 1 base, with 5 bases remaining between them. CDR3 bases: TGTGCCAGCAGCTTAAGACAGAACACTGAAGCTTTCTTT. Translated, it gives CASSLRQNTEAFF.

V gene TRBV19 combines with J gene TRBJ1-2; D perhaps matches TRBD1 (6 bases). The germline V gene encodes CDR1 LNHDA and CDR2 SQIVND (reference sequence). V was cut by 11 bases and J by 2 bases, with 21 bases left in between. The CDR3 sequence is 15 residues long. The CDR3, as DNA: TGTGCCGTTACAGGGAACCATCTGACAAACTATGGCTACACCTTC. It translates to CAVTGNHLTNYGYTF.

J is TRBJ2-1 and V is TRBV27; 7 bases map to TRBD2. This CDR3 is built from 15 residues. The germline gives CDR1 MNHEY, CDR2 SMNVEV (reference sequence). Unmatched junction bases numbered 8, after V lost 5 bases and J lost 4 bases. In nucleotides, the CDR3 is TGTGCCAGCAGTAGCGGTGGGGGGGGATACAATGAGCAGTTCTTC. Translation: CASSSGGGGYNEQFF.

This rearrangement joins TRBV24-1 to TRBJ2-3; D is possibly TRBD1 (6 bases). Looked up from germline, CDR1 is KGHDR and CDR2 is SFDVKD. The CDR3 length is 17 residues. V was shortened by 11 bases and J by 1 base, with 24 bases between the two germline ends. This chain's CDR3 is CARGRAPSEGGTDTQYF. The CDR3 DNA follows: TGTGCCAGGGGCAGGGCTCCCTCTGAGGGGGGCACAGATACGCAGTATTTT.

CDR3 bases: TGTGCCAGTAGGCAACCAGGGGGGACTGGCAATCAGCCCCAGCATTTT. It encodes CASRQPGGTGNQPQHF. The V and J genes are TRBV19 and TRBJ1-5; 7 positions match TRBD1. CDR3 size: 16 residues. Germline CDR1 LNHDA, CDR2 SQIVND (reference sequence). The trim removed 6 bases at V and 2 bases at J, leaving 10 bases unmatched.

The genes are TRBV5-5 and TRBJ2-3; 10 bases match TRBD1. CDR3 length equals 16 residues. Germline V lookup: CDR1 SGHKS, CDR2 YYEKEE (reference sequence). V lost 4 bases to trimming and J lost 4 bases; unmatched junction nucleotides: 9. As DNA, the CDR3 is TGTGCCAGCAGCCCAACCCCCGGGACAGGGGCAGATACGCAGTATTTT. Translation gives CASSPTPGTGADTQYF.

The chain recombines TRBV6-5 with TRBJ2-3, with 8 bases that match TRBD2. Germline V gene lookup returns CDR1 MNHEY and CDR2 SVGAGI. The CDR3 loop spans 12 amino acids. Germline trimming cut 4 bases from V and 9 bases from J; bases unmatched to any gene: 3. The CDR3 DNA reads TGTGCCAGCAGTTCCCTAGCGGGCACGCAGTATTTT. It yields the protein CASSSLAGTQYF.

The chain recombines TRBV7-8 with TRBJ2-6; D possibly uses TRBD1 or TRBD2 (5 bases each). Trimming removed 4 bases from V and 1 base from J, with 17 bases in between. Germline V gives CDR1 SGHVS, CDR2 FQNEAQ. This CDR3 has 18 amino acids. The chain's CDR3 is CASSSPGPGVSGANVLTF. As DNA, the CDR3 is TGTGCCAGCAGCTCACCGGGACCCGGGGTTTCTGGGGCCAACGTCCTGACTTTC.

The V call is TRBV11-3, the J call TRBJ2-3, with D uncertain. Germline V gives CDR1 SGHNT, CDR2 YENEEA. The V end lost 2 bases, the J end lost 6 bases, and 6 bases lay between the germline ends. The CDR3 has 12 residues. As DNA, the CDR3 is TGTGCCAGCAGCTTAATGGGGGATACGCAGTATTTT. Residues: CASSLMGDTQYF.

The chain uses TRBV6-5 and TRBJ2-1; D is ambiguous. Germline CDR1 and CDR2: MNHEY and SVGAGI. The CDR3 runs to 15 residues. Trimming stripped 0 bases from V and 4 bases from J, with 10 bases between. The CDR3 protein is CASSYSLSHYNEQFF. In nucleotides, the CDR3 is TGTGCCAGCAGTTACTCGCTCAGTCATTACAATGAGCAGTTCTTC.

This rearrangement joins TRBV4-1 to TRBJ1-1, with 8 bases matching TRBD1. Germline V lookup: CDR1 MGHRA, CDR2 YSYEKL. V was pared by 1 base and J by 1 base, with 5 bases of the junction left unmatched. This CDR3 has 16 residues. CDR3 sequence (DNA): TGCGCCAGCAGCCAAGTTCAGGGGGCGGCGAACACTGAAGCTTTCTTT. This gives the protein CASSQVQGAANTEAFF.

The chain carries TRBV6-5 and TRBJ1-2; TRBD1 aligns across 7 bases. The junction had 8 bases not matched to a gene; V was cut back by 6 bases and J by 4 bases. CDR1 is MNHEY, CDR2 SVGAGI, per germline. The CDR3 extends over 14 amino acids. The DNA for the CDR3 is TGTGCCAGCAGCGTGACAGGGTCGAGCTATGGCTACACCTTC. The encoded protein is CASSVTGSSYGYTF.

This clone was picked up one time. The V gene is TRBV3-1 (or the pseudogene TRBV3-2), the J gene TRBJ1-3; a weak D match, TRBD1 (6 bases). Trimming took off 4 bases at V and 8 bases at J, with 12 bases between the two ends. CDR3 length: 13 residues. From germline, CDR1 is LGHDT and CDR2 YNNKEL (reference sequence). CDR3 in amino acids: CASSPTGADTIYF. CDR3 sequence (DNA): TGTGCCAGCAGCCCCACGGGGGCTGACACCATATATTTT.

The chain has TRBV19 and TRBJ1-5; D is uncertain. Trimming removed 3 bases from V and 4 bases from J, with 10 bases in between. The germline V gene has CDR1 LNHDA and CDR2 SQIVND (reference sequence). This CDR3 has 14 residues. Here the CDR3 reads CASSIGTVNQPQHF. Written as DNA, the CDR3 is TGTGCCAGTAGTATTGGCACGGTTAATCAGCCCCAGCATTTT.

The chain employs TRBV4-2 and TRBJ1-4; the D is unclear. The CDR3 covers 14 residues. V dropped 6 bases and J dropped 2 bases, with 10 bases sitting between them. The germline gives CDR1 LGHNA, CDR2 YNFKEQ. CDR3 in amino acids: CASRITNTNEKLFF. In nucleotides, the CDR3 is TGTGCCAGCAGGATTACCAACACTAATGAAAAACTGTTTTTT.

The chain carries TRBV5-4 and TRBJ1-3; possible D gene TRBD1, 5 bases. This CDR3 has 14 residues. Trimming left V 7 bases short and J 1 base short, with 12 bases between. Germline assignment: CDR1 SGHNT and CDR2 YYREEE (reference sequence). The CDR3 reads CASGRDGSGNTIYF. As DNA, the CDR3 is TGTGCCAGCGGCCGGGACGGATCTGGAAACACCATATATTTT.

This chain joins TRBV5-1 and TRBJ1-2, with D perhaps TRBD1 (5 bases). The CDR3 sequence is 14 residues long. Germline CDR1 and CDR2: SGHRS and YFSETQ. Trimming pared 4 bases from V and 4 bases from J, leaving 14 bases between. The CDR3 DNA is TGCGCCAGCAGCGTCACCGGGAGGGGCTATGGCTACACCTTC. As protein: CASSVTGRGYGYTF.

The chain recombines TRBV3-1 (or the pseudogene TRBV3-2) with TRBJ2-7; 9 bases map to TRBD1. Germline assignment: CDR1 LGHDT and CDR2 YNNKEL (reference sequence). The CDR3 sequence is 15 residues long. V shed 4 bases, J shed 3 bases, and the junction held 7 bases outside the gene matches. Written as DNA, the CDR3 is TGTGCCAGCAGCCCCGGGACAGGGATTTTCTACGAGCAGTACTTC. Translation gives CASSPGTGIFYEQYF.